A selection of T cell receptor beta chains follows, all from one sample in a study of blood T cells in healthy people across ages. One entry per CDR3 protein results from TCRdb running MiXCR on the 5' RACE reads. The top ten hold 11% of the sample, which has fewer than 2,000,000 distinct CDR3 sequences, almost 35% seen once. Sequencing used blood. These TCRs come from a woman aged 30 to 39 in good health. The CDR3 runs from the conserved cysteine through the conserved F or W. A D gene is named only where the DNA matches it firmly. Expanded clones get a size class; other rows say once, few or many, or leave the size out.

v_call	j_call	d_call	clone_size	cdr3_nt	cdr3_aa
TRBV11-1	TRBJ1-2	TRBD1	NA	TGTGCCAGCAGCTCCTCGGAGGGGGCTTATGGCTACACCTTC	CASSSSEGAYGYTF
TRBV6-5	TRBJ1-2	NA	many	TGTGCCAGCAGTTACGGGCAGAACTATGGCTACACCTTC	CASSYGQNYGYTF
TRBV12-3/TRBV12-4	TRBJ2-7	TRBD1	NA	TGTGCCAGCAGTTTAATGGACAGGGGTAGCTCCTACGAGCAGTACTTC	CASSLMDRGSSYEQYF
TRBV5-1	TRBJ2-1	NA	few	TGCGCCAGCAGCTTGGCCAGGGTCGGGGACAATGCGTACAATGAGCAGTTCTTC	CASSLARVGDNAYNEQFF
TRBV7-2	TRBJ2-7	NA	few	TGTGCCAGCAGCTTATATTTGGGGAACTACGAGCAGTACTTC	CASSLYLGNYEQYF
TRBV10-3	TRBJ2-5	TRBD2	few	TGTGCCATCAGCCCTAGCGGGGTAGAGACCCAGTACTTC	CAISPSGVETQYF
TRBV27	TRBJ2-7	NA	NA	TGTGCCAGCAGTTCGGACAGAACCTCCTACGAGCAGTACTTC	CASSSDRTSYEQYF
TRBV18	TRBJ2-7	NA	few	TGTGCCAGCTCACCACCGGCTGAGTCCGAGCAGTACTTC	CASSPPAESEQYF
TRBV3-1	TRBJ2-2	NA	NA	TGTGCCAGCAACTGGGGCTCCGGGGAGCTGTTTTTT	CASNWGSGELFF
TRBV20-1	TRBJ2-7	NA	NA	TGCAGTGCTAGACAGCTGCCGAATTACGAGCAGTACTTC	CSARQLPNYEQYF